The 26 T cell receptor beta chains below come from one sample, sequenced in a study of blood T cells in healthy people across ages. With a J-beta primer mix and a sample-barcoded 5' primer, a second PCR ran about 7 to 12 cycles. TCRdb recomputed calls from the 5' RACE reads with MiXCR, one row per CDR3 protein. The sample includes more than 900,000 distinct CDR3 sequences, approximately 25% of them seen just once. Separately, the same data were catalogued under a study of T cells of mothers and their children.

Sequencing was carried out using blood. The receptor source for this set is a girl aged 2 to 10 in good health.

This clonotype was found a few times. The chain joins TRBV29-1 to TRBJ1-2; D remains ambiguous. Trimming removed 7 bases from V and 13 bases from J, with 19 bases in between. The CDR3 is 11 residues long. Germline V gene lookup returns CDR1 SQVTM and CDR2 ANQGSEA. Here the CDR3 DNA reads TGCAGCGCTACCTCGGAGTTTGGAGGCACCTTC. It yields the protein CSATSEFGGTF.

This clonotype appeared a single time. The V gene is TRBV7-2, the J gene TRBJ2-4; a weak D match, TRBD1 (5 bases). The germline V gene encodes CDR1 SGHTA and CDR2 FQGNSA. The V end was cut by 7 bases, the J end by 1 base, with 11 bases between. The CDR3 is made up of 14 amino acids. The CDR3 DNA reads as TGTGCCAGCACAGAAGGGGTGGCCAAAAACATTCAGTACTTC. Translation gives CASTEGVAKNIQYF.

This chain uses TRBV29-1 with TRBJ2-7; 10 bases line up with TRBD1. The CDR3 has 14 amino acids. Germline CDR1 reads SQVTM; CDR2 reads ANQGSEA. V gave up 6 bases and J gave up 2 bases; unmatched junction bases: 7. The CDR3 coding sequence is TGCAGCGTAGGGGACAGGGGCCGTACCTACGAGCAGTACTTC. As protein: CSVGDRGRTYEQYF.

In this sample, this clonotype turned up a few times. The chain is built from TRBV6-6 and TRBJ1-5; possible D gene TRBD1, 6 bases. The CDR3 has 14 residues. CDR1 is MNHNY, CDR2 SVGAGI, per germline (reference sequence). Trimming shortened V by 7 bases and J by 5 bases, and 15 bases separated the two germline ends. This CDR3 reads CASMYTGRDQPQHF. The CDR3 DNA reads TGTGCCAGCATGTACACAGGGCGGGATCAGCCCCAGCATTTT.

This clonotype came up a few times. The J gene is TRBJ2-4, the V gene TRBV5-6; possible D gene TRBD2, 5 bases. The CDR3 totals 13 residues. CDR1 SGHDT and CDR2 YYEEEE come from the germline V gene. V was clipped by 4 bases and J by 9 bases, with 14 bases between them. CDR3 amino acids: CASSPPSRVIQYF. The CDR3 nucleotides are TGTGCCAGCAGCCCACCGTCGCGGGTCATTCAGTACTTC.

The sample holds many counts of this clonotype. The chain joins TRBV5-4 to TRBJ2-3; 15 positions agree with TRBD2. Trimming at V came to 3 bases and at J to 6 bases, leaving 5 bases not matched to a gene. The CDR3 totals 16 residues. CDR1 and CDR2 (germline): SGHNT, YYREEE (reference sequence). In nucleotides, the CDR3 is TGTGCCAGCAGCTCAGGACTAGCGGGAGGGTCCGATACGCAGTATTTT. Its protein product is CASSSGLAGGSDTQYF.

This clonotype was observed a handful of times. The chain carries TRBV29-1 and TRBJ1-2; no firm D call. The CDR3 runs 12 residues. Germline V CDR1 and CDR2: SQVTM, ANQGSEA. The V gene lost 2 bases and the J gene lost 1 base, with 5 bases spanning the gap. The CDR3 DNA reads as TGCAGCGTTGAAAGCAGTAACTATGGCTACACCTTC. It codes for CSVESSNYGYTF.

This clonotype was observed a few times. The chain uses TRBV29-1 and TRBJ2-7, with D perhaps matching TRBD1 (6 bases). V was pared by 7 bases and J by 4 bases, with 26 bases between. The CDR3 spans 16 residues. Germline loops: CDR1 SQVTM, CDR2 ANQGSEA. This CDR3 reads CSAVSGAAGSRYEQYF. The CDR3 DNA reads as TGCAGCGCAGTTTCAGGGGCCGCAGGCAGTCGTTACGAGCAGTACTTC.

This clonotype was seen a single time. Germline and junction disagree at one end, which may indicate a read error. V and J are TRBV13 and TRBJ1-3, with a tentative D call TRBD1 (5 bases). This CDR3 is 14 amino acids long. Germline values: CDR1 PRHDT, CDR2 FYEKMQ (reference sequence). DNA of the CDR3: TGTGCTAGCAGCTTAGGGGACGCTGGAAACACCATATATTTT. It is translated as CASSLGDAGNTIYF.

The CDR3 nucleotides are TGTGCCAGCAGTTATCTTTTGCTAGCGGGCCGTAATGAGCAGTTCTTC. This translates into CASSYLLLAGRNEQFF. This chain uses TRBV12-3 or TRBV12-4 with TRBJ2-7, with 8 bases matching TRBD2. The end of the DNA fits TRBJ2-1 better, so the J call may be wrong. The CDR3 is 16 amino acids.

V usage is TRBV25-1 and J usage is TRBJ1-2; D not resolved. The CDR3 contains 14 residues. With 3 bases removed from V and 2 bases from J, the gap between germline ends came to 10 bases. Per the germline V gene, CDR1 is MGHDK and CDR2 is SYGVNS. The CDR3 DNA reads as TGTGCCAGCAGTGACACGACGGAGAACTATGGCTACACCTTC. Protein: CASSDTTENYGYTF.

DNA for the CDR3: TGTGCCAGCAGCCCACAGCCACTCGTAGCGGGGGCGAACACCGGGGAGCTGTTTTTT. Residues: CASSPQPLVAGANTGELFF. The chain uses TRBV3-1 and TRBJ2-2; 9 bases match TRBD2. Germline values: CDR1 LGHDT, CDR2 YNNKEL (reference sequence). The junction had 12 bases not matched to a gene; V was cut back by 4 bases and J by 0 bases. The CDR3 is 19 amino acids.

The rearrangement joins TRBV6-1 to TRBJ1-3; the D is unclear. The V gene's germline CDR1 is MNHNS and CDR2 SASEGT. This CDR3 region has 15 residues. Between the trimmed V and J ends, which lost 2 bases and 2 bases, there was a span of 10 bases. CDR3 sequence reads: CASSENTAAGNTIYF. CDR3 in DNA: TGTGCCAGCAGTGAAAATACGGCTGCTGGAAACACCATATATTTT.

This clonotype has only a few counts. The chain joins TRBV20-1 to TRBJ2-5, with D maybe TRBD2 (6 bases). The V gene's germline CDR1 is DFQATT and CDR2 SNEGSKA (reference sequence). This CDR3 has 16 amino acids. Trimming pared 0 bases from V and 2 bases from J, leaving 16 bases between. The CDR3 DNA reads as TGCAGTGCTAGAGATCTCGGCGGGGCCGCTCAAGAGACCCAGTACTTC. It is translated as CSARDLGGAAQETQYF.

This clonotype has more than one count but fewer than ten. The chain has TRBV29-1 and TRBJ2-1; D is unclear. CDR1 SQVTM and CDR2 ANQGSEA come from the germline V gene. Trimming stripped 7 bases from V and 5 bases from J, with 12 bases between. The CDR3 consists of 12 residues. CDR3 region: CSGRSPDNEQFF. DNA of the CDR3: TGCAGCGGCAGGTCCCCGGACAATGAGCAGTTCTTC.

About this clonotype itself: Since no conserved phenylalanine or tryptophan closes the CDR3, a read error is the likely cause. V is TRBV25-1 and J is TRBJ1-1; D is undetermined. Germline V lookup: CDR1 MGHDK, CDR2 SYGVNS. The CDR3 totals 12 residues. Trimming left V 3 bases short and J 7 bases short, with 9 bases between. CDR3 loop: CASSDLKDEAFS. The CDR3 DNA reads TGTGCCAGCAGTGATTTAAAGGATGAAGCTTTCTCT.

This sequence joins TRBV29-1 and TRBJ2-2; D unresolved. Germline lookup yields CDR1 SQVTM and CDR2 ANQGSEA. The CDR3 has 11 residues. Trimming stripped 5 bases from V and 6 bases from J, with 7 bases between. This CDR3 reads CSVFRAGELFF. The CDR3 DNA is TGCAGCGTTTTTAGGGCCGGGGAGCTGTTTTTT.

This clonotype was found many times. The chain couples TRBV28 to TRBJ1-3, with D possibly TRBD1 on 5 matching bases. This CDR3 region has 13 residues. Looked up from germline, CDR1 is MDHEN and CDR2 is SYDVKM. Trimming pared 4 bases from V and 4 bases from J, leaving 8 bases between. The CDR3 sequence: CASSSGTGNTIYF. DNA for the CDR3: TGTGCCAGCAGTTCAGGGACCGGAAACACCATATATTTT.

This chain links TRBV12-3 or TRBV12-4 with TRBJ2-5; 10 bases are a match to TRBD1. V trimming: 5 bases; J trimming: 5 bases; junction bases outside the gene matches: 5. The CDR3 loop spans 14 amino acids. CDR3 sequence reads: CASSRQGAAETQYF. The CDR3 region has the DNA TGTGCCAGCAGTCGACAGGGGGCGGCGGAGACCCAGTACTTC.

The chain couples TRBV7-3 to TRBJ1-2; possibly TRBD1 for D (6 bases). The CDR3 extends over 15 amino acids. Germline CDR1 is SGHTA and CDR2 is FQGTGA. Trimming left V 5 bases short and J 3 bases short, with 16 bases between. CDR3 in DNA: TGTGCCAGCAGCCTGAACGGCAGGGGTGACTATGGCTACACCTTC. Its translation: CASSLNGRGDYGYTF. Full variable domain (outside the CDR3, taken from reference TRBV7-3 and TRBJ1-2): GAGVSQTPSNKVTEKGKYVELRCDPISGHTALYWYRQSLGQGPEFLIYFQGTGAADDSGLPNDRFFAVRPEGSVSTLKIQRTERGDSAVYLCASSLNGRGDYGYTFGSGTRLTVV.

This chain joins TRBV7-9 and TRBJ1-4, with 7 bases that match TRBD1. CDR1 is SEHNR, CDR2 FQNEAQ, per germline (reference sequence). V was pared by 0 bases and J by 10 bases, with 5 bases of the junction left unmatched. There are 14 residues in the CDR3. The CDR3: CASSLAGQSRKLFF. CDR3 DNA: TGTGCCAGCAGCTTAGCGGGACAGAGTCGAAAACTGTTTTTT.

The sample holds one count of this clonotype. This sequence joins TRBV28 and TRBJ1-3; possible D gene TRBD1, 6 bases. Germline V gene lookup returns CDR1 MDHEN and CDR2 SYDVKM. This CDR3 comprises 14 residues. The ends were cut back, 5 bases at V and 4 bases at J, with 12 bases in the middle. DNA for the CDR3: TGTGCCAGCAGTCTACAGGGCAGGGGAAACACCATATATTTT. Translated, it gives CASSLQGRGNTIYF.

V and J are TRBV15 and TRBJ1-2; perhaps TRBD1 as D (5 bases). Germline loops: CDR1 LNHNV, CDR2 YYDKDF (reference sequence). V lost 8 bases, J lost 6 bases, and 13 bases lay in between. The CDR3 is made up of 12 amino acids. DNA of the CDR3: TGTGCCACCCCGGGACCCCCCGATGGCTACACCTTC. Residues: CATPGPPDGYTF.

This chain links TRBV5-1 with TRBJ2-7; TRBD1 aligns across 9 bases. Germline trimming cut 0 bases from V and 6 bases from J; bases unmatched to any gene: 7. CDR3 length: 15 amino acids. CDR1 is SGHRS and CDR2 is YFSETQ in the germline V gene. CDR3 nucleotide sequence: TGCGCCAGCAGCTTGGAGGGGACAGGGATGTTCGAGCAGTACTTC. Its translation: CASSLEGTGMFEQYF.

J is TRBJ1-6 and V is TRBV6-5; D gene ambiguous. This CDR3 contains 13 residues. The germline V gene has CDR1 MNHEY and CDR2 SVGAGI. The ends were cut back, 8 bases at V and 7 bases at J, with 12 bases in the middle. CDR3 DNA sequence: TGTGCCAGCTCGGACGGACGAAATTCACCCCTCCACTTT. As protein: CASSDGRNSPLHF.

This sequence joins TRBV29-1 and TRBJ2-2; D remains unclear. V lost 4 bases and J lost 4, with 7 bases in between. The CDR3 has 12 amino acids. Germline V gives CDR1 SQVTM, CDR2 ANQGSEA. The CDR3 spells CSVGRSTGELFF. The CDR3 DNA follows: TGCAGCGTTGGTCGCAGCACCGGGGAGCTGTTTTTT.